The entry below describes one T cell receptor (beta chain). Its antigen remains unidentified. This entry belongs to a study of hypomethylating agent response in myelodysplastic syndrome. Study-wide results and caveats: This small study analyzed only 11 patients. Richness, rarefaction diversity and clonality did not change significantly after hypomethylating treatment. Possible novel MDS antigen recognition by shared GLIPH2 clusters needs experimental validation.

Libraries were prepared by immunoSEQ multiplex PCR; TCRdb keeps only in-frame clonotypes and omits some of them. Of some 9,300 clones in the sample, 83% were seen once. V lost 1 base to trimming and J lost 6 bases, with 10 bases between them. Germline-derived CDR1 and CDR2 are SGHRS and YFSETQ. This CDR3 is 14 amino acids long. The genes are TRBV5-1 and TRBJ1-4, with TRBD1 as a possible D gene (6 bases). The sequence came from a human donor with myelodysplastic syndrome. This material consisted of bone marrow, taken before or after starting hypomethylating agent treatment for myelodysplastic syndrome (not recorded which). As DNA, the CDR3 is TGCGCCAGCAGCTTGACAGGGAGGGATGAAAAACTGTTTTTT. Its protein is CASSLTGRDEKLFF. Variable domain in full (rest from reference TRBV5-1 and TRBJ1-4): KAGVTQTPRYLIKTRGQQVTLSCSPISGHRSVSWYQQTPGQGLQFLFEYFSETQRNKGNFPGRFSGRQFSNSRSEMNVSTLELGDSALYLCASSLTGRDEKLFFGSGTQLSVL.